This T cell receptor beta chain was recorded in a study of long-term antiretroviral therapy in people with HIV. The germline V gene has CDR1 LNHDA and CDR2 SQIVND (reference sequence). The CDR3 is made up of 19 amino acids, end residues included. For each donor, at least one pre-ART and at least two post-ART PBMC samples were available. The immunoSEQ assay was v3.0, run at survey level. Sequencing was performed with immunoSEQ multiplex PCR; in TCRdb, only in-frame clones are kept and a portion is missing. In the table there are fewer than 40,000 clones, around 78% of which are singletons. About this clone: The DNA is left out, because the CDR3 cannot be placed on it with certainty; the CDR3 is given as TCRdb lists it.

The receptor's source is a woman in her 50s with HIV. The sample was unsorted PBMCs, taken 3.1 years after starting antiretroviral therapy. This sequence joins TRBV19 and TRBJ1-2. This CDR3 is CASRSPVWRGIIPNYGYTF.